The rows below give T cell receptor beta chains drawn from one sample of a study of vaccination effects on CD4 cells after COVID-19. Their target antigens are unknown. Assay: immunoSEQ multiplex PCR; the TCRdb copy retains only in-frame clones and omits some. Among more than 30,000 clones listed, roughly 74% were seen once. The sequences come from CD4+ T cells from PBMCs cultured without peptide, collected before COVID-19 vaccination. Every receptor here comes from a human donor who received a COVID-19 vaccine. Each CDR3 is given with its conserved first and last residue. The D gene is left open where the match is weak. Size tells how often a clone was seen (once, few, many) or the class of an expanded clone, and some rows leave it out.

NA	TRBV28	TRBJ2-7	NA	CASWGQTYEQYF	TGTGCCAGCTGGGGGCAGACCTACGAGCAGTACTTC
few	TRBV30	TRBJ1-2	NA	CAWSFGRGDYGYTF	TGTGCCTGGAGTTTCGGAAGGGGTGACTATGGCTACACCTTC
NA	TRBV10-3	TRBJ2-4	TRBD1	CAISRDRGGNIQYF	TGTGCCATCAGTAGGGACAGGGGAGGAAACATTCAGTACTTC
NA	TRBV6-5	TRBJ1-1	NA	CASSLPGVEAFF	TGTGCCAGCTCCCTCCCAGGAGTAGAAGCTTTCTTT
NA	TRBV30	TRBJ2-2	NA	CAWSVGGGLRELFF	TGTGCCTGGAGTGTAGGTGGAGGGTTGCGGGAGCTGTTTTTT
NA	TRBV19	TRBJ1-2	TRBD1	CASSLGQGVGYTF	TGTGCCAGTAGTCTCGGACAGGGAGTCGGCTACACCTTC
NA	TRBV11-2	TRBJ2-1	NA	CASSLVLDEQFF	TGTGCCAGCAGCTTAGTCTTGGATGAGCAGTTCTTC
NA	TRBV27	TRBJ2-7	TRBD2	CASSLGAGGSYEQYF	TGTGCCAGCAGTTTAGGGGCGGGAGGCTCCTACGAGCAGTACTTC
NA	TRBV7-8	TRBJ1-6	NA	CASSLVAGLGSPLHF	TGTGCCAGCAGCTTAGTGGCAGGGTTGGGATCACCCCTCCACTTT
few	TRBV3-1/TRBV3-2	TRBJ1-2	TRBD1	CASSQTPRGQSGYTF	TGTGCCAGCAGCCAAACACCCAGGGGGCAGAGTGGCTACACCTTC
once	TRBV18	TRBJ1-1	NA	CASSPGPVEAFF	TGTGCCAGCTCACCAGGACCAGTTGAAGCTTTCTTT
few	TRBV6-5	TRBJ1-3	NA	CATKLRGHSGNTIYF	TGTGCCACAAAACTTCGCGGGCACTCTGGAAACACCATATATTTT
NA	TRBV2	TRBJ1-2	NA	CATQQGSSYGYTF	TGTGCCACCCAACAGGGATCAAGCTATGGCTACACCTTC
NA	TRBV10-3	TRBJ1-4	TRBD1	CAIRGQGAGEKLFF	TGTGCCATCAGGGGACAGGGGGCAGGAGAAAAACTGTTTTTT
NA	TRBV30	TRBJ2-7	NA	CAWSGRGGYEQYF	TGTGCCTGGTCGGGACGAGGAGGATACGAGCAGTACTTC
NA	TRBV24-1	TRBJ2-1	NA	CATSDYPGTREQFF	TGTGCCACCAGTGATTACCCCGGGACCCGTGAGCAGTTCTTC
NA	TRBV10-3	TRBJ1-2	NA	CAISESPAPYGYTF	TGTGCCATCAGTGAGTCTCCGGCTCCCTATGGCTACACCTTC
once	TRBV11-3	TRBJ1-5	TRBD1	CASSSRQGVSNQPQHF	TGTGCCAGCAGCTCTAGACAGGGGGTTAGCAATCAGCCCCAGCATTTT
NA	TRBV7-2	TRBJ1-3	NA	CASSPPGGSSGNTIYF	TGTGCCAGCAGCCCGCCGGGGGGAAGCTCTGGAAACACCATATATTTT
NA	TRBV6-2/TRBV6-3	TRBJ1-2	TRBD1	CASSYQGQGHYGYTF	TGTGCCAGCAGTTACCAGGGACAGGGTCACTATGGCTACACCTTC
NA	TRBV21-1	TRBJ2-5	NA	CASSKVARTEGDQYF	TGTGCCAGCAGCAAAGTAGCGAGGACCGAGGGGGACCAGTACTTC
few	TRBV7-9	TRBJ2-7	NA	CASNSGAPYEQYF	TGTGCCAGCAACTCAGGGGCGCCCTACGAGCAGTACTTC
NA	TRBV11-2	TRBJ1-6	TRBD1	CASSLSPGGNSPLHF	TGTGCCAGCAGCTTAAGTCCAGGGGGCAATTCACCCCTCCACTTT
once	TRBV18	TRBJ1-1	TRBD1	CASSLNGQGASTEAFF	TGTGCCAGCTCACTCAACGGACAGGGGGCGAGCACTGAAGCTTTCTTT
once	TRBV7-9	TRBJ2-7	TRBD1	CASSLTRDSPYEQYF	TGTGCCAGCAGCTTAACGAGGGACAGCCCCTACGAGCAGTACTTC
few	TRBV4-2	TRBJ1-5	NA	CASSQDVRPRGDQPQHF	TGTGCCAGCAGCCAAGATGTCAGGCCCCGGGGGGATCAGCCCCAGCATTTT
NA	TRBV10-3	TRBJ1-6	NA	CAISESGVNNSPLHF	TGTGCCATCAGTGAGTCTGGAGTGAATAATTCACCCCTCCACTTT
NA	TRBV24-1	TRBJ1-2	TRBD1	CATSDSGTGTGYGYTF	TGTGCCACCAGTGATTCCGGGACAGGGACGGGGTATGGCTACACCTTC
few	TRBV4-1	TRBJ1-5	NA	CASSAAGAEILRPQHF	TGCGCCAGCAGCGCGGCGGGGGCAGAGATTCTCAGGCCCCAGCATTTT
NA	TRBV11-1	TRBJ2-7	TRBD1	CASSPDRTEQYF	TGTGCCAGCAGCCCGGACAGGACCGAGCAGTACTTC
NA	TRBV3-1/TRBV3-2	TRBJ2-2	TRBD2	CASSQSGLAANTGELFF	TGTGCCAGCAGCCAATCAGGACTAGCGGCGAACACCGGGGAGCTGTTTTTT
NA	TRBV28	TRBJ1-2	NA	CASSGTHYGYTF	TGTGCCAGCAGTGGAACCCACTATGGCTACACCTTC
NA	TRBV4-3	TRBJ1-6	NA	CASSQSPGTTNSPLHF	TGCGCCAGCAGCCAATCCCCCGGGACAACTAATTCACCCCTCCACTTT
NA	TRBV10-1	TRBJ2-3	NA	CATGDTDTQYF	TGCGCCACGGGGGACACAGATACGCAGTATTTT
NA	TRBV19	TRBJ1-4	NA	CASSIVRRTNEKLFF	TGTGCCAGTAGTATCGTTAGGAGGACTAATGAAAAACTGTTTTTT
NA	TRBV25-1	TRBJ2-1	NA	CASITGYNEQFF	TGTGCCAGCATAACAGGGTACAATGAGCAGTTCTTC
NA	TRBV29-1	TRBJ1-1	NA	CSVEQGRGTEAFF	TGCAGCGTCGAACAGGGTCGAGGGACTGAAGCTTTCTTT
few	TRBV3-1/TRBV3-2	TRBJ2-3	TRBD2	CASSPGLAGGTDTQYF	TGTGCCAGCAGCCCGGGACTAGCGGGGGGCACAGATACGCAGTATTTT
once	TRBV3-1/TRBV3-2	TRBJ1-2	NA	CASSQSDRNYGYTF	TGTGCCAGCAGCCAATCGGACCGAAACTATGGCTACACCTTC
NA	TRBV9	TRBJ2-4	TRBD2	CASSVGAGALNIQYF	TGTGCCAGCAGCGTAGGAGCGGGGGCCCTAAACATTCAGTACTTC
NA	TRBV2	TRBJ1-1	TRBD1	CASRQDRGTEAFF	TGTGCCAGCAGGCAGGACAGGGGCACTGAAGCTTTCTTT
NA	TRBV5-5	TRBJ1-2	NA	CASSLVRGGGYTF	TGTGCCAGCAGCTTGGTGCGGGGAGGAGGCTACACCTTC
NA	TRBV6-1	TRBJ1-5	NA	CASSFRRNPNQPQHF	TGTGCCAGCAGTTTTCGACGGAATCCCAATCAGCCCCAGCATTTT
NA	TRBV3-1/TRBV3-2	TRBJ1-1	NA	CASSQQQYTEAFF	TGTGCCAGCAGCCAACAACAGTACACTGAAGCTTTCTTT
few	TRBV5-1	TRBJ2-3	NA	CASSLDPTISTDTQYF	TGCGCCAGCAGCTTGGACCCAACAATAAGCACAGATACGCAGTATTTT
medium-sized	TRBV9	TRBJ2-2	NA	CASSEQTTNTGELFF	TGTGCCAGCAGCGAGCAGACAACCAACACCGGGGAGCTGTTTTTT
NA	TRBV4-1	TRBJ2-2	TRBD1	CASSQPALTGGADTGELFF	TGCGCCAGCAGCCAGCCCGCCTTAACAGGGGGCGCTGACACCGGGGAGCTGTTTTTT
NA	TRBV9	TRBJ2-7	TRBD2	CASSVGGSGRITGEQYF	TGTGCCAGCAGCGTAGGGGGTAGCGGGAGAATTACGGGGGAGCAGTACTTC
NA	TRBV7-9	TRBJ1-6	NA	CASSRAQPGHGSPLHF	TGTGCCAGCAGCAGAGCCCAGCCGGGACACGGGTCACCCCTCCACTTT
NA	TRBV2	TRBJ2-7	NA	CASSEGGITEQYF	TGTGCCAGCAGTGAGGGGGGTATCACCGAGCAGTACTTC
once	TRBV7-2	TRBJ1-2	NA	CASSRSGNPYGYTF	TGTGCCAGCAGTAGATCAGGGAACCCCTATGGCTACACCTTC
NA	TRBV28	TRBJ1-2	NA	CASSLTDRRNYTF	TGTGCCAGCAGTCTCACCGACAGGAGGAACTACACCTTC
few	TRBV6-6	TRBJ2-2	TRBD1	CASSLGQVIALFF	TGTGCCAGCAGCCTCGGACAGGTTATTGCGCTGTTTTTT
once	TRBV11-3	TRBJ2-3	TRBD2	CASSPASGRDTQYF	TGTGCCAGCAGTCCGGCTAGCGGGCGGGATACGCAGTATTTT